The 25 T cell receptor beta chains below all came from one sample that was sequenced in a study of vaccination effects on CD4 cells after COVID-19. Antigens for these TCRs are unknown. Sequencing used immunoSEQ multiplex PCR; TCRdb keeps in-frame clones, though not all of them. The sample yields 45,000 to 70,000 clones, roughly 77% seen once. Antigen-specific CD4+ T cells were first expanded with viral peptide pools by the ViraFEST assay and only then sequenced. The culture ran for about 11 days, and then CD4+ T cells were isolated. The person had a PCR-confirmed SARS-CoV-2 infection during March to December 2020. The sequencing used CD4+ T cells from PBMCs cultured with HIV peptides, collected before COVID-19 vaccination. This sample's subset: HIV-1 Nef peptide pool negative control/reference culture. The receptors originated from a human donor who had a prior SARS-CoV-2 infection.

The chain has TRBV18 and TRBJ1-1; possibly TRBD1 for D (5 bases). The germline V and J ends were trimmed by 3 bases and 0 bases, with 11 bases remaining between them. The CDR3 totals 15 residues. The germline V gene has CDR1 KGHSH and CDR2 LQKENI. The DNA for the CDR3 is TGTGCCAGCTCACCTGCACAGGCCATGAACACTGAAGCTTTCTTT. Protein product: CASSPAQAMNTEAFF.

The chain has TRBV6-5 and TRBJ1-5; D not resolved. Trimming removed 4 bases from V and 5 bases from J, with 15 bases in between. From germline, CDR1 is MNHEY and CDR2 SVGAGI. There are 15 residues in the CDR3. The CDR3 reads CASSFWEGVYQPQHF. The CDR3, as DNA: TGTGCCAGCAGTTTTTGGGAGGGCGTTTATCAGCCCCAGCATTTT.

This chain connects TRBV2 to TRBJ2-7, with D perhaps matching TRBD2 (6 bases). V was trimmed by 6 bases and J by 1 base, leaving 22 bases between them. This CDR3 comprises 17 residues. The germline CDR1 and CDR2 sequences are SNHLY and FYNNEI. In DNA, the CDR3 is TGTGCCAGCAGATTGACAGCGTGGGTGGGGGGTTCCTACGAGCAGTACTTC. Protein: CASRLTAWVGGSYEQYF.

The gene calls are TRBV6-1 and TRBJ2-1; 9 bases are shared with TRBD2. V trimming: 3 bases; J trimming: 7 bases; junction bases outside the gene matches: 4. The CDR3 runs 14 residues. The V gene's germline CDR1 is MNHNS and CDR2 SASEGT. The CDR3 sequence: CASSDLAGSNEQFF. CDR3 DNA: TGTGCCAGCAGTGATCTAGCGGGATCTAATGAGCAGTTCTTC.

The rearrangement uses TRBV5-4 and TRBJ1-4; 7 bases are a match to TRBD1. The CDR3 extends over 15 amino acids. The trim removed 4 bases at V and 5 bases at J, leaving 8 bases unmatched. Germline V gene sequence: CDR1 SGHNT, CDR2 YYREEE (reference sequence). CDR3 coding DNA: TGTGCCAGCAGCAAGACGGGACAGATGAATGAAAAACTGTTTTTT. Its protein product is CASSKTGQMNEKLFF. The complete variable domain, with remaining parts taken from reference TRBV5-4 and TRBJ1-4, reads ETGVTQSPTHLIKTRGQQVTLRCSSQSGHNTVSWYQQALGQGPQFIFQYYREEENGRGNFPPRFSGLQFPNYSSELNVNALELDDSALYLCASSKTGQMNEKLFFGSGTQLSVL.

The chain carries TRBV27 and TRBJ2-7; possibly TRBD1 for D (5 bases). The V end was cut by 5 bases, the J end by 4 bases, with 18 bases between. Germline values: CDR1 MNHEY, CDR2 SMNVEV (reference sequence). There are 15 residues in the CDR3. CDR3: CASSIRRAPLYEQYF. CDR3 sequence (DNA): TGTGCCAGCAGTATACGCAGGGCGCCCCTTTACGAGCAGTACTTC.

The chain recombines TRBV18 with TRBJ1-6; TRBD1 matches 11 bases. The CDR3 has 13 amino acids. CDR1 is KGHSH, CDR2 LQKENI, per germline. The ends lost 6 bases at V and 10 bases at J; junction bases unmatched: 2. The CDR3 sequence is CASSGQGGSPLHF. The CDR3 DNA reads TGTGCCAGCTCGGGACAGGGGGGCTCACCCCTCCACTTT.

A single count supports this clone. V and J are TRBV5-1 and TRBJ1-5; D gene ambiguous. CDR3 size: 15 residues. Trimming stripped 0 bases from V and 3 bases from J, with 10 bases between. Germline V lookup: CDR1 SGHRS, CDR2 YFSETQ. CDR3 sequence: CASSLGSGDNQPQHF. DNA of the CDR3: TGCGCCAGCAGCTTGGGCTCAGGAGACAATCAGCCCCAGCATTTT.

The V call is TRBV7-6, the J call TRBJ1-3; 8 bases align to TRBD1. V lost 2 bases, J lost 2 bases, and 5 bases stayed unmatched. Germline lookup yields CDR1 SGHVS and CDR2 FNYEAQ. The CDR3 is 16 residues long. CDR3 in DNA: TGTGCCAGCAGCTTATGGACAGGGAGGCCTGGAAACACCATATATTTT. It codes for CASSLWTGRPGNTIYF.

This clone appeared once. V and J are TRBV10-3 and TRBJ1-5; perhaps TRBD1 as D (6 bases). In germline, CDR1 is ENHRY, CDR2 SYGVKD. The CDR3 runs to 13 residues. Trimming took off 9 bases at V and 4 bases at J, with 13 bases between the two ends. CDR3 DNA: TGTGCCATACAGGGCGATCTGAATCAGCCCCAGCATTTT. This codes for CAIQGDLNQPQHF.

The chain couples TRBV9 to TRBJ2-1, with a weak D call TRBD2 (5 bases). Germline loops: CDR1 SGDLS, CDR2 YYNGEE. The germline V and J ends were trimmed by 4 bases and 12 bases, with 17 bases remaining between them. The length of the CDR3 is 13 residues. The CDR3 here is CASSKPGVPWQFF. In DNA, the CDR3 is TGTGCCAGCAGCAAACCCGGGGTCCCCTGGCAGTTCTTC.

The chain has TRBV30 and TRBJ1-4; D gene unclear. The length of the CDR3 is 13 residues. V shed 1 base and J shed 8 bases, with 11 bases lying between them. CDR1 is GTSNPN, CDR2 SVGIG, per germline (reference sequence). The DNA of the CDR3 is TGTGCCTGGAGTGGTGTAGGGAACGAAAAACTGTTTTTT. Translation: CAWSGVGNEKLFF.

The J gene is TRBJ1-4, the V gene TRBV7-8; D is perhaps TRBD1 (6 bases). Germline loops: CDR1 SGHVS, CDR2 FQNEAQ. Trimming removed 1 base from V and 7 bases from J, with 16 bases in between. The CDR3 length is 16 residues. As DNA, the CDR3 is TGTGCCAGCAGCTTAGGGGGGTGGGGGCTAAGTGAAAAACTGTTTTTT. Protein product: CASSLGGWGLSEKLFF. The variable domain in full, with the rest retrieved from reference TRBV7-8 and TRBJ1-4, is GAGVSQSPRYKVAKRGQDVALRCDPISGHVSLFWYQQALGQGPEFLTYFQNEAQLDKSGLPSDRFFAERPEGSVSTLKIQRTQQEDSAVYLCASSLGGWGLSEKLFFGSGTQLSVL.

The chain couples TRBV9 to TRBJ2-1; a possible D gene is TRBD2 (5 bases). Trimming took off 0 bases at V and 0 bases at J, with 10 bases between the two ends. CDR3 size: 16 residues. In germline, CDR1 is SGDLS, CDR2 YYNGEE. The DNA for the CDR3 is TGTGCCAGCAGCGTAGACGAGGGAAGCTCCTACAATGAGCAGTTCTTC. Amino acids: CASSVDEGSSYNEQFF.

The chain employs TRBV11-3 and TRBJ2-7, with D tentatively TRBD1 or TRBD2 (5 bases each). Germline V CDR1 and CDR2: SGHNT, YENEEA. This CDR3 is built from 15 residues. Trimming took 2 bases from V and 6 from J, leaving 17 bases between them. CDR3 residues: CASSLSDGAGGEQYF. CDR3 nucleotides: TGTGCCAGCAGCTTAAGTGATGGGGCTGGGGGCGAGCAGTACTTC. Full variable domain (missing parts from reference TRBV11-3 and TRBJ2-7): EAGVVQSPRYKIIEKKQPVAFWCNPISGHNTLYWYLQNLGQGPELLIRYENEEAVDDSQLPKDRFSAERLKGVDSTLKIQPAELGDSAVYLCASSLSDGAGGEQYFGPGTRLTVT.

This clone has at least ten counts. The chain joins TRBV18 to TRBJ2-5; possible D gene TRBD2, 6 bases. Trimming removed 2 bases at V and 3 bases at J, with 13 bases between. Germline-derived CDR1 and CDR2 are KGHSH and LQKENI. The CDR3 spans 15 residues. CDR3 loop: CASSPFSGGKETQYF. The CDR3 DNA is TGTGCCAGCTCACCATTCTCCGGCGGGAAAGAGACCCAGTACTTC.

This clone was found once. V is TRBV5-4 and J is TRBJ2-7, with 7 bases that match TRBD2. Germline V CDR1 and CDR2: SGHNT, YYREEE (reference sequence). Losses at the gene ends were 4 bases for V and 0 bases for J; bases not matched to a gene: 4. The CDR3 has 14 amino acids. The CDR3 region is CASSPSGDSYEQYF. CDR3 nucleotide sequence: TGTGCCAGCAGCCCGAGCGGGGACTCCTACGAGCAGTACTTC.

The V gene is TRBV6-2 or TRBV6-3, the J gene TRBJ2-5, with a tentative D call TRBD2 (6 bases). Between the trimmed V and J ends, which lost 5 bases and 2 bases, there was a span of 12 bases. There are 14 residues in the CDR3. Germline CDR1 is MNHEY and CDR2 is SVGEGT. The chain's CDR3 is CASSNRDWQETQYF. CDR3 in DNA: TGTGCCAGCAGTAACCGGGACTGGCAAGAGACCCAGTACTTC.

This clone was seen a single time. The CDR3 loop is CASSLDLQVDEQFF. In DNA form, the CDR3 reads TGCGCCAGCAGCTTGGATCTGCAGGTTGATGAGCAGTTCTTC. The chain is built from TRBV5-1 and TRBJ2-1; D unclear. Trimming left V 0 bases short and J 8 bases short, with 12 bases between. From germline, CDR1 is SGHRS and CDR2 YFSETQ. The CDR3 runs to 14 residues.

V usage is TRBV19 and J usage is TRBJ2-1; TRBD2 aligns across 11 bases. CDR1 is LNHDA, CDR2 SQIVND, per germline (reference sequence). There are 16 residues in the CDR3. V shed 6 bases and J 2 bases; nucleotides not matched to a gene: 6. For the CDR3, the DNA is TGTGCCAGTAGGTTTAGCGGGGGGGGGACCTACAATGAGCAGTTCTTC. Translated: CASRFSGGGTYNEQFF.

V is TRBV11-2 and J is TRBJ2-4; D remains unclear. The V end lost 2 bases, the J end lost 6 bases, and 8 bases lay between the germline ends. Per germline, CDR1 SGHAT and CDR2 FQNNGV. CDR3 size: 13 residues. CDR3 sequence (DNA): TGTGCCAGCAGCTTAAACGGTGCAAACATTCAGTACTTC. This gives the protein CASSLNGANIQYF. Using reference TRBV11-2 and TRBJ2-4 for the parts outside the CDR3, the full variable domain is EAGVAQSPRYKIIEKRQSVAFWCNPISGHATLYWYQQILGQGPKLLIQFQNNGVVDDSQLPKDRFSAERLKGVDSTLKIQPAKLEDSAVYLCASSLNGANIQYFGAGTRLSVL.

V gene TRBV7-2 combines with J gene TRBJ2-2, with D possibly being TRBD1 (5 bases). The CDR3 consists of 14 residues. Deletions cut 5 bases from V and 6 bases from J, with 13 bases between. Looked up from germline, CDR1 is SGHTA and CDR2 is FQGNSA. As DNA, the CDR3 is TGTGCCAGCAGCCCAGCCAGGGAATCCGGGGAGCTGTTTTTT. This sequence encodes CASSPARESGELFF.

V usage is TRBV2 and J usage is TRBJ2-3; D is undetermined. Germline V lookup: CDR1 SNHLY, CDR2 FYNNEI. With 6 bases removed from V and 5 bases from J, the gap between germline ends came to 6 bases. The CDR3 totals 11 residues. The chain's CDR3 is CASSAKDTQYF. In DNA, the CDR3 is TGTGCCAGCAGCGCTAAAGATACGCAGTATTTT. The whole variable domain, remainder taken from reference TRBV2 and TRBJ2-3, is EPEVTQTPSHQVTQMGQEVILRCVPISNHLYFYWYRQILGQKVEFLVSFYNNEISEKSEIFDDQFSVERPDGSNFTLKIRSTKLEDSAMYFCASSAKDTQYFGPGTRLTVL.

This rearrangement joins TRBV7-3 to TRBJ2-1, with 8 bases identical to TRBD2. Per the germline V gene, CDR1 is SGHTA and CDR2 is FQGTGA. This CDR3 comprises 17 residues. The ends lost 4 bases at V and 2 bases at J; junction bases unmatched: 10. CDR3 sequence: CASSYRTTGGPYNEQFF. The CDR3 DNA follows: TGTGCCAGCAGCTATAGGACCACGGGGGGGCCCTACAATGAGCAGTTCTTC.

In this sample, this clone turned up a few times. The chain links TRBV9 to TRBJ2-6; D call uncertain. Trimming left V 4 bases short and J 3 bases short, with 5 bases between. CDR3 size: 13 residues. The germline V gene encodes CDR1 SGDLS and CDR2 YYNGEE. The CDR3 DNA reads TGTGCCAGCAGCTTGGTTGGGGCCAACGTCCTGACTTTC. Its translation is CASSLVGANVLTF.